This T cell receptor beta chain derives from a study of CD8+ T cells in alopecia areata. Treatment of the sample: oral pan-JAK inhibitor, 5-10 mg twice daily. Trimming pared 0 bases from V and 1 base from J, leaving 8 bases between. Germline lookup yields CDR1 SGHRS and CDR2 YFSETQ. This CDR3 spans 14 amino acids. The sample holds a few counts of this clone. cDNA reverse transcribed from extracted RNA served as the sequencing template. Assay used: immunoSEQ multiplex PCR; TCRdb lists only in-frame clones, some missing. Of hundreds of thousands of clones in the sample, 58% were seen once. J is TRBJ2-7 and V is TRBV5-1; D uncertain. This TCR came from a human donor with alopecia areata. This specimen consisted of CD4+ T cells sorted from blood, obtained at week 24, from a patient treated with tofacitinib. The CDR3 sequence: CASSLGATSYEQYF. The CDR3 region has the DNA TGCGCCAGCAGCTTGGGGGCCACTTCCTACGAGCAGTACTTC.